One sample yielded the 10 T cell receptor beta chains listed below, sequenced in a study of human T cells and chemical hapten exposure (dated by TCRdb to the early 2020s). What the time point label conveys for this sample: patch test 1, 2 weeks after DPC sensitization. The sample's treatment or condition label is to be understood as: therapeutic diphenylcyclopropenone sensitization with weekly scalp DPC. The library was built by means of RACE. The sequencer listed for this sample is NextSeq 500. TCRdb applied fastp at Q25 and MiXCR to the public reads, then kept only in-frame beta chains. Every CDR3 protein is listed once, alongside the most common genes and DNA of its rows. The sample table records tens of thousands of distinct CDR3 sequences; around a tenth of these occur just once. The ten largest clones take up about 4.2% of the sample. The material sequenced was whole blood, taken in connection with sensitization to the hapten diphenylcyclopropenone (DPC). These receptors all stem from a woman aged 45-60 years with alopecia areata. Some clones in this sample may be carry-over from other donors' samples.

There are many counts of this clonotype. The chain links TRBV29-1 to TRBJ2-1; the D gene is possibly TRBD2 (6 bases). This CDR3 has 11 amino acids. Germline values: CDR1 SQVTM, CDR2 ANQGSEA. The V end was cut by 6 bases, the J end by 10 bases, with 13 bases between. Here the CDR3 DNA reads TGCAGCGTAGGGAGAGGACTAGAGCAGTTCTTC. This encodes CSVGRGLEQFF.

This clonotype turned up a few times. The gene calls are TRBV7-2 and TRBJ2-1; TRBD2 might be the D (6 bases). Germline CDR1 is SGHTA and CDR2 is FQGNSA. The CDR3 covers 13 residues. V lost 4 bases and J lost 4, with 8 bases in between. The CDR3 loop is CASSSREYNEQFF. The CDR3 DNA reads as TGTGCCAGCAGCTCCCGGGAGTACAATGAGCAGTTCTTC.

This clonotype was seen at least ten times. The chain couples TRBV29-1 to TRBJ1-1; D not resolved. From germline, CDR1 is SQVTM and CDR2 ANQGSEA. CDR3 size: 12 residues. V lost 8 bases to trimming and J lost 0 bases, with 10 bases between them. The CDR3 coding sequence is TGCAGCATTAAGCTCATGAACACTGAAGCTTTCTTT. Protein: CSIKLMNTEAFF.

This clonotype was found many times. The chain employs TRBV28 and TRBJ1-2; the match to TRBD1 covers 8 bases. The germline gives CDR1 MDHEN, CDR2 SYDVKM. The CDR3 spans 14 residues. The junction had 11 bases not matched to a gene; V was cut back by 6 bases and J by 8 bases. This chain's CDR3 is CASRLSGGYGGYTF. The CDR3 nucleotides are TGTGCCAGCAGACTATCAGGGGGCTATGGCGGCTACACCTTC.

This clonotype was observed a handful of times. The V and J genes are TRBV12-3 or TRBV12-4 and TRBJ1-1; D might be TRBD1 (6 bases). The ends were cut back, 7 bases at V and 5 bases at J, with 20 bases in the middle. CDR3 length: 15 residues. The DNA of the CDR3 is TGTGCCAGCAACGATGAGGGAATAGGGGGAACTGAAGCTTTCTTT. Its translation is CASNDEGIGGTEAFF.

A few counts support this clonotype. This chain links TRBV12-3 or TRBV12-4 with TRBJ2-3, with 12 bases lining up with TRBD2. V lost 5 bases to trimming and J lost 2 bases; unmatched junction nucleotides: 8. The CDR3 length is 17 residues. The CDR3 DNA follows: TGTGCCAGCAGTCAGAACCTAGCGGGAGGGTTCACAGATACGCAGTATTTT. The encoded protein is CASSQNLAGGFTDTQYF.

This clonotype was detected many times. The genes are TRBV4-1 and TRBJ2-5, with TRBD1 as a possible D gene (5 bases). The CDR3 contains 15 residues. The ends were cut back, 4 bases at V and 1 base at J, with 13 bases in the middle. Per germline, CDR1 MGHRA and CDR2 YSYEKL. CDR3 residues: CASSRLQGTQETQYF. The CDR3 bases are TGCGCCAGCAGCCGCCTGCAGGGAACCCAAGAGACCCAGTACTTC.

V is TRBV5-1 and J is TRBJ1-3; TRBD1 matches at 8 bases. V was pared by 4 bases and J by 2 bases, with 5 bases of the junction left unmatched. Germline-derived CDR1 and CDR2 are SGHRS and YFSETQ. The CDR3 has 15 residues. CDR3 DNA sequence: TGCGCCAGCAGCCCACAGACAGGGGCTGGAAACACCATATATTTT. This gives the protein CASSPQTGAGNTIYF.

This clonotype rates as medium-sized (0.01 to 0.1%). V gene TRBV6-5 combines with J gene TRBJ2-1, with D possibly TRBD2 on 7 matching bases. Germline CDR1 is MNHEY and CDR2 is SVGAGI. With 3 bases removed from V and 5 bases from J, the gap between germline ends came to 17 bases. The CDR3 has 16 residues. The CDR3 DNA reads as TGTGCCAGCAGTTATGGCGGCGGGGGCCAAAACAATGAGCAGTTCTTC. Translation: CASSYGGGGQNNEQFF.

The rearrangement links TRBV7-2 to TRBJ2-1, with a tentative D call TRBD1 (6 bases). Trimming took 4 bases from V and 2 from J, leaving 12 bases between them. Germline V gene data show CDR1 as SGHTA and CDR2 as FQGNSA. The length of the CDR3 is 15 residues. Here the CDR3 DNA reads TGTGCCAGCAGCTCACAGGGTCTGACCTACAATGAGCAGTTCTTC. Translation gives CASSSQGLTYNEQFF.